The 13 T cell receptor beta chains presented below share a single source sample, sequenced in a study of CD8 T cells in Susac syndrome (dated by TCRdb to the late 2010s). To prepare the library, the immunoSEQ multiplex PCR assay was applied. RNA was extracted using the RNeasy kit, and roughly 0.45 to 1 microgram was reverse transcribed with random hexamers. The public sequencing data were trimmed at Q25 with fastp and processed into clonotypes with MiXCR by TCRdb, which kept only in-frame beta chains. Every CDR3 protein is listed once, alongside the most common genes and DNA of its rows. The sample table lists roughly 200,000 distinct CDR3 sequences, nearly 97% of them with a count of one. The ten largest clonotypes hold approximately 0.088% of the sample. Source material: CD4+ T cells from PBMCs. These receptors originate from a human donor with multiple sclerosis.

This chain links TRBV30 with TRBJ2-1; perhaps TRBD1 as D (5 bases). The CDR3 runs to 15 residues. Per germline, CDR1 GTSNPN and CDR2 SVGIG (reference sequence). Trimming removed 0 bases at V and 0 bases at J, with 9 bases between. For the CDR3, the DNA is TGTGCCTGGAGTGTAGGGGCTGGCTCCTACAATGAGCAGTTCTTC. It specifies CAWSVGAGSYNEQFF.

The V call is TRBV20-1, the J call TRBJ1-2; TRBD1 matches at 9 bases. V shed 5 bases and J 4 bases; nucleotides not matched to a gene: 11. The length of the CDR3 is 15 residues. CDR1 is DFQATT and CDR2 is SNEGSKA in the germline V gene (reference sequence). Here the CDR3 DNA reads TGCAGTGCTGCAACAGGGGGCGGAATAAGCTATGGCTACACCTTC. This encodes CSAATGGGISYGYTF.

The CDR3 DNA reads as TGCAGCGTTGTACTCAGGGGTGGTGAAGCTTTCTTT. Protein sequence: CSVVLRGGEAFF. The J gene is TRBJ1-1, the V gene TRBV29-1; perhaps TRBD1 as D (6 bases). V dropped 4 bases and J dropped 7 bases, with 13 bases sitting between them. The germline CDR1 and CDR2 sequences are SQVTM and ANQGSEA. The CDR3 runs to 12 residues.

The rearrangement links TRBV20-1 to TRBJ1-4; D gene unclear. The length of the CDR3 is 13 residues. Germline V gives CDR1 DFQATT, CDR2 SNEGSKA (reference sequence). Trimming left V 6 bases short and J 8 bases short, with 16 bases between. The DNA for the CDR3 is TGCAGTGCCCGGACGGGAAACGGGGAAAAACTGTTTTTT. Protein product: CSARTGNGEKLFF.

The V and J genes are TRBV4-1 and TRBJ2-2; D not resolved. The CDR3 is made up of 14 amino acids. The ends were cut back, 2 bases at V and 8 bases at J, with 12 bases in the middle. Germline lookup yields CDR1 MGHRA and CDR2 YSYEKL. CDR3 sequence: CASSQLGVPGELFF. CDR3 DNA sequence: TGCGCCAGCAGCCAACTTGGGGTTCCTGGGGAGCTGTTTTTT.

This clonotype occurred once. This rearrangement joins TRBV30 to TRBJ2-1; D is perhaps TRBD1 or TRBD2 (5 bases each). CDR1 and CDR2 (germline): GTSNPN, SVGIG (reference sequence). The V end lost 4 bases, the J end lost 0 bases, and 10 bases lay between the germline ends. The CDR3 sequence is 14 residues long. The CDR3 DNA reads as TGTGCCTGGAATCCGGGGCTCTCCTACAATGAGCAGTTCTTC. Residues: CAWNPGLSYNEQFF.

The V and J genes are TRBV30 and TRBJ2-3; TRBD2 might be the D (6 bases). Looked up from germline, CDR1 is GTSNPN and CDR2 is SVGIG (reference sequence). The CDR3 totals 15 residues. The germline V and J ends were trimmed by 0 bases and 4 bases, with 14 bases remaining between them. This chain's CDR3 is CAWSVYGGRSDTQYF. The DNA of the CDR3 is TGTGCCTGGAGTGTATACGGGGGAAGGTCAGATACGCAGTATTTT.

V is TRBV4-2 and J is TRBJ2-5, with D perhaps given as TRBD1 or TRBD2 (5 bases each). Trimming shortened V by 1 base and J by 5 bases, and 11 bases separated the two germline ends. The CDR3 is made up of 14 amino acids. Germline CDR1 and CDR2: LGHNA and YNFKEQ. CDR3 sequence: CASSQGEGTETQYF. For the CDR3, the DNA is TGTGCCAGCAGCCAAGGGGAAGGGACGGAGACCCAGTACTTC.

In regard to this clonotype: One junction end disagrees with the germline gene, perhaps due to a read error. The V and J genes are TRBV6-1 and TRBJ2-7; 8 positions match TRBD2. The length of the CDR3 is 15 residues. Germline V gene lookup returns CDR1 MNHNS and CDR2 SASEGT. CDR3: CASSKAGAVSYEQYF. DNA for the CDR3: TGTGCCAGCAGTAAAGCGGGGGCCGTCTCCTACGAGCAGTACTTC.

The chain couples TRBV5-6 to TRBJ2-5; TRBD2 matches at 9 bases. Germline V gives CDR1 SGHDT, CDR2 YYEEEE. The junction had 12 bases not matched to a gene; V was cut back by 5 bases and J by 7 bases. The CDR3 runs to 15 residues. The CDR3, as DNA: TGTGCCAGCAGAACGACTAGCGGTGCGGTTGGGACCCAGTACTTC. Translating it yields CASRTTSGAVGTQYF. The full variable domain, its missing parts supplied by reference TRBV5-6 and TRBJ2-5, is DAGVTQSPTHLIKTRGQQVTLRCSPKSGHDTVSWYQQALGQGPQFIFQYYEEEERQRGNFPDRFSGHQFPNYSSELNVNALLLGDSALYLCASRTTSGAVGTQYFGPGTRLLVL.

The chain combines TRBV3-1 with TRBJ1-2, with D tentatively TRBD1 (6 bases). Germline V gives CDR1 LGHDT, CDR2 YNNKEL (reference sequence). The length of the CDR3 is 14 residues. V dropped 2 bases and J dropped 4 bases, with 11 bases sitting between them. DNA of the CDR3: TGTGCCAGCAGCCAAAGGCAACAGGGCTATGGCTACACCTTC. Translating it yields CASSQRQQGYGYTF.

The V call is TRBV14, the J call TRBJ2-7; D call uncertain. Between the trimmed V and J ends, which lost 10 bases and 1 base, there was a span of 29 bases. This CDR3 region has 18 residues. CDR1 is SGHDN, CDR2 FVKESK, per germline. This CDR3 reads CATCVPLGRQSGSYEQYF. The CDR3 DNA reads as TGTGCCACCTGCGTACCTTTAGGACGTCAGTCAGGATCCTACGAGCAGTACTTC.

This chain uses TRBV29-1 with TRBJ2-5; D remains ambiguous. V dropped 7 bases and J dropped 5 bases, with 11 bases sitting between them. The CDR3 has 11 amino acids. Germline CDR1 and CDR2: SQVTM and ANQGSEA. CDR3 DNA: TGCAGCGCTTACTTCGTGGAGACCCAGTACTTC. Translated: CSAYFVETQYF.